The 24 T cell receptor beta chains in this list originate from one sample, sequenced in a study of T-cell reconstitution after alpha-beta-depleted transplantation in children. Unique molecular identifiers were incorporated when the TCRbeta library was constructed. TCRdb passed the PCR reads through MiXCR, listing each CDR3 protein once. The sample records approximately 350,000 distinct CDR3 sequences, roughly 15% being singletons. The source material was PBMCs, sampled from the stem cell graft. The receptors stem from a human donor who donated a stem cell graft to a child with Fanconi anemia.

This clonotype appeared once. This chain joins TRBV11-2 and TRBJ1-5; a possible D gene is TRBD1 (6 bases). Germline CDR1 reads SGHAT; CDR2 reads FQNNGV. The CDR3 consists of 16 residues. V lost 5 bases to trimming and J lost 0 bases, with 14 bases between them. This CDR3 is CASSPLQGYSNQPQHF. CDR3 in DNA: TGTGCCAGCAGCCCCCTACAGGGTTATAGCAATCAGCCCCAGCATTTT.

The rearrangement joins TRBV6-5 to TRBJ1-5; D remains ambiguous. Germline CDR1 MNHEY, CDR2 SVGAGI. This CDR3 has 14 amino acids. V lost 2 bases and J lost 6, with 11 bases in between. The CDR3, as DNA: TGTGCCAGCAGTTACCAGGTTGTGGGTCAGCCCCAGCATTTT. Its translation: CASSYQVVGQPQHF.

This clonotype has just a few counts. The V call is TRBV12-5, the J call TRBJ2-2, with a possible D match to TRBD1 (5 bases). Between the trimmed V and J ends, which lost 3 bases and 3 bases, there was a span of 14 bases. Looked up from germline, CDR1 is LGHNT and CDR2 is FRNRAP. The CDR3 contains 16 residues. The CDR3 DNA sequence: TGTGCTAGTGGTTTTGGGCAGGGCGTCGACACCGGGGAGCTGTTTTTT. Its translation: CASGFGQGVDTGELFF.

This clonotype was picked up many times. V usage is TRBV3-1 and J usage is TRBJ1-5; D uncertain. Trimming removed 0 bases at V and 6 bases at J, with 6 bases between. CDR1 is LGHDT and CDR2 is YNNKEL in the germline V gene (reference sequence). The CDR3 is 13 residues long. CDR3 sequence reads: CASSQDRFQPQHF. CDR3 DNA: TGTGCCAGCAGCCAAGACAGGTTTCAGCCCCAGCATTTT.

This clonotype was seen at least ten times. The chain employs TRBV20-1 and TRBJ2-1; no definite D call. This CDR3 has 16 amino acids. CDR1 and CDR2 (germline): DFQATT, SNEGSKA (reference sequence). The V and J ends lost 2 bases and 0 bases respectively, with 14 bases between them. The CDR3 sequence: CSARTLNPSSYNEQFF. CDR3 nucleotide sequence: TGCAGTGCTAGAACCCTTAATCCGAGCTCCTACAATGAGCAGTTCTTC.

This clonotype was seen ten or more times. The chain is built from TRBV29-1 and TRBJ2-1, with D possibly being TRBD1 or TRBD2 (6 bases each). Germline V gives CDR1 SQVTM, CDR2 ANQGSEA. Between the trimmed V and J ends, which lost 7 bases and 2 bases, there was a span of 15 bases. This CDR3 has 14 amino acids. In DNA, the CDR3 is TGCAGCGGAGCGAGGGGGACTGCCTACAATGAGCAGTTCTTC. Translating it yields CSGARGTAYNEQFF.

V usage is TRBV20-1 and J usage is TRBJ2-6, with TRBD1 as a possible D gene (5 bases). CDR1 is DFQATT and CDR2 is SNEGSKA in the germline V gene (reference sequence). V lost 5 bases and J 0 bases, leaving 8 bases between the germline ends. The length of the CDR3 is 14 residues. DNA of the CDR3: TGCAGTGCTCCGACAGACTCTGGGGCCAACGTCCTGACTTTC. Translated, it gives CSAPTDSGANVLTF.

In its sample, this clonotype was seen many times. The chain links TRBV5-5 to TRBJ2-2; D is unclear. The CDR3 spans 11 residues. V dropped 5 bases and J dropped 6 bases, with 5 bases sitting between them. The germline V gene has CDR1 SGHKS and CDR2 YYEKEE (reference sequence). CDR3 protein: CASSFAGELFF. The DNA of the CDR3 is TGTGCCAGCAGTTTCGCCGGGGAGCTGTTTTTT.

Of note for this clonotype: This likely comes from a read error, as the CDR3 has no conserved phenylalanine or tryptophan at its end. This rearrangement joins TRBV5-1 to TRBJ1-6; a weak D match, TRBD1 (5 bases). CDR3 length: 13 residues. The germline V gene has CDR1 SGHRS and CDR2 YFSETQ. V lost 4 bases and J 10 bases, leaving 12 bases between the germline ends. CDR3 sequence reads: CASSEGWGSPLHS. CDR3 coding DNA: TGCGCCAGCAGCGAGGGGTGGGGGTCACCCCTCCACTCT.

This chain joins TRBV12-3 or TRBV12-4 and TRBJ2-7, with D uncertain. V was cut by 3 bases and J by 0 bases, with 6 bases left in between. This CDR3 comprises 13 residues. CDR3 DNA: TGTGCCAGCAGTTTTCTTCTCTCCTACGAGCAGTACTTC. Residues: CASSFLLSYEQYF.

This clonotype was recorded many times. The chain links TRBV29-1 to TRBJ2-7; 7 positions agree with TRBD2. CDR1 is SQVTM and CDR2 is ANQGSEA in the germline V gene. After removal of 6 bases from V and 5 bases from J, the junction contained 4 bases not matched to a gene. The CDR3 covers 11 residues. DNA of the CDR3: TGCAGCGTCTCTAGCGGTGACGAGCAGTACGTC. It specifies CSVSSGDEQYV.

The V and J genes are TRBV12-3 or TRBV12-4 and TRBJ2-5; D uncertain. V lost 1 base, J lost 2 bases, and 14 bases lay in between. CDR3 length equals 16 residues. The CDR3 loop is CASSLEVQEVQETQYF. DNA for the CDR3: TGTGCCAGCAGTTTAGAGGTTCAAGAAGTACAAGAGACCCAGTACTTC.

This clonotype turned up a few times. This chain uses TRBV5-1 with TRBJ2-3, with 7 bases identical to TRBD2. CDR3 length equals 17 residues. Trimming took 0 bases from V and 0 from J; bases not matched to a gene: 7. Looked up from germline, CDR1 is SGHRS and CDR2 is YFSETQ. The CDR3 is CASSLERGGTSTDTQYF. The CDR3 bases are TGCGCCAGCAGCTTGGAGCGGGGAGGAACTAGCACAGATACGCAGTATTTT.

The gene calls are TRBV6-1 and TRBJ2-7; no definite D call. Between the trimmed V and J ends, which lost 5 bases and 4 bases, there was a span of 9 bases. The CDR3 is 12 residues long. The V gene's germline CDR1 is MNHNS and CDR2 SASEGT. The CDR3, as DNA: TGTGCCAGCAGTAACCGGTATTACGAGCAGTACGTC. Translating gives CASSNRYYEQYV.

Only a few counts were recorded for this clonotype. This chain connects TRBV7-9 to TRBJ1-2, with 8 nucleotides matching TRBD1. This CDR3 is 14 amino acids long. V shed 6 bases and J 4 bases; nucleotides not matched to a gene: 7. The germline CDR1 and CDR2 sequences are SEHNR and FQNEAQ (reference sequence). Written as DNA, the CDR3 is TGTGCCAGCAGTACTGACAGGGGAGGCTATGGCTACACCTTC. As protein: CASSTDRGGYGYTF. Together with reference TRBV7-9 and TRBJ1-2, the CDR3 gives the full variable domain: DTGVSQNPRHKITKRGQNVTFRCDPISEHNRLYWYRQTLGQGPEFLTYFQNEAQLEKSRLLSDRFSAERPKGSFSTLEIQRTEQGDSAMYLCASSTDRGGYGYTFGSGTRLTVV.

J is TRBJ2-2 and V is TRBV2; the D gene is possibly TRBD2 (6 bases). Germline lookup yields CDR1 SNHLY and CDR2 FYNNEI. The CDR3 extends over 16 amino acids. Trimming removed 2 bases from V and 2 bases from J, with 12 bases in between. CDR3 amino acids: CASSETLGGNTGELFF. CDR3 nucleotides: TGTGCCAGCAGTGAAACGTTGGGGGGAAACACCGGGGAGCTGTTTTTT.

A few counts support this clonotype. The gene calls are TRBV12-3 or TRBV12-4 and TRBJ1-3; 7 nucleotides align to TRBD1. This CDR3 region has 13 residues. Unmatched junction bases numbered 6, after V lost 3 bases and J lost 10 bases. CDR3 in DNA: TGTGCCAGCAGTTTCGACAGGGCTTCGACCATATATTTT. This encodes CASSFDRASTIYF.

This clonotype was recorded a few times. The chain employs TRBV6-5 and TRBJ1-2; the match to TRBD1 covers 7 bases. Germline V gene sequence: CDR1 MNHEY, CDR2 SVGAGI. V was pared by 7 bases and J by 0 bases, with 14 bases of the junction left unmatched. This CDR3 comprises 17 residues. The CDR3 is CASTSRGGQITNYGYTF. CDR3 nucleotide sequence: TGTGCCAGCACATCTCGCGGGGGACAGATAACTAACTATGGCTACACCTTC.

Concerning this clonotype itself: At one boundary the junction diverges from the germline segment, which might be a read error. The chain carries TRBV6-5 and TRBJ2-2; 8 bases fit TRBD1. The CDR3 loop spans 15 amino acids. In germline, CDR1 is MNHEY, CDR2 SVGAGI. The CDR3 loop reads CASSDSGGYTGELFF. CDR3 DNA sequence: TGTGCCAGCAGTGACTCAGGGGGCTACACCGGGGAGCTGTTTTTT.

This clonotype was detected many times. The chain employs TRBV7-2 and TRBJ1-4; the D is unclear. Trimming took off 5 bases at V and 7 bases at J, with 11 bases between the two ends. CDR1 is SGHTA and CDR2 is FQGNSA in the germline V gene. The CDR3 runs to 13 residues. The DNA of the CDR3 is TGTGCCAGCAGCCCCCGGAGGGTTGAAAAACTGTTTTTT. It is translated as CASSPRRVEKLFF. The variable domain in full, completed from reference TRBV7-2 and TRBJ1-4, reads GAGVSQSPSNKVTEKGKDVELRCDPISGHTALYWYRQSLGQGLEFLIYFQGNSAPDKSGLPSDRFSAERTGGSVSTLTIQRTQQEDSAVYLCASSPRRVEKLFFGSGTQLSVL.

This CDR3 reads CASSSLGGTDTQYF. DNA of the CDR3: TGTGCCAGCAGCTCCCTTGGGGGCACAGATACGCAGTATTTT. V gene TRBV7-2 combines with J gene TRBJ2-3, with D uncertain. This CDR3 is built from 14 residues. Germline-derived CDR1 and CDR2 are SGHTA and FQGNSA. Trimming stripped 4 bases from V and 1 base from J, with 9 bases between.

This clonotype was observed many times. The V call is TRBV28, the J call TRBJ2-5, with 9 nucleotides matching TRBD1. Germline CDR1 reads MDHEN; CDR2 reads SYDVKM. The CDR3 is 17 residues long. The V segment lost 4 bases and the J segment 5 bases; nucleotides outside the gene matches: 14. The DNA of the CDR3 is TGTGCCAGCAGTTCAGCCGATTTCGGACAGGGGTACGAGACCCAGTACTTC. This encodes CASSSADFGQGYETQYF.

This clonotype was observed many times. This chain connects TRBV7-2 to TRBJ1-5; D not resolved. CDR3 size: 13 residues. V lost 5 bases and J lost 8, with 13 bases in between. Germline V gene sequence: CDR1 SGHTA, CDR2 FQGNSA. This chain's CDR3 is CASSPVIREPQHF. The CDR3 nucleotides read TGTGCCAGCAGCCCGGTAATCCGGGAGCCCCAGCATTTT.

This clonotype was recorded at least ten times. The genes are TRBV3-1 and TRBJ2-1; D remains unclear. With 3 bases removed from V and 4 bases from J, the gap between germline ends came to 10 bases. CDR1 and CDR2 from the germline V gene are LGHDT and YNNKEL (reference sequence). This CDR3 is built from 14 residues. CDR3 sequence reads: CASSQGRLYNEQFF. CDR3 in DNA: TGTGCCAGCAGCCAGGGTAGGTTATACAATGAGCAGTTCTTC.